The entry that follows covers one T cell receptor beta chain sequence. This sample was taken from a study of OX40 agonist ivuxolimab in advanced cancers. Here immunoSEQ multiplex PCR was the method, and the copy in TCRdb shows in-frame clones only, minus some. The sample holds about 38,000 clones; about 88% are singletons and the top ten take roughly 40%. The V end was cut by 9 bases, the J end by 7 bases, with 13 bases between. This CDR3 is 12 amino acids long. Germline V gene sequence: CDR1 SNHLY, CDR2 FYNNEI. This chain links TRBV2 with TRBJ2-1; TRBD2 is a possible D gene (6 bases). The clonotype originates from an adult with an advanced solid tumor such as melanoma, head and neck, liver or kidney cancer. The sample consisted of CD4+ or CD8+ T cells sorted from blood, taken in a trial of the OX40 agonist ivuxolimab. The CDR3 DNA sequence: TGTGCCAGGTCTGGGACTCAGAATGAGCAGTTCTTC. Amino acid sequence: CARSGTQNEQFF.